This note documents a single TCR beta chain sequence. Its antigen is undetermined. The sample is drawn from a study of cytomegalovirus exposure and HLA in healthy donors. Study-level points and caveats: It was about 150 TCR beta chains that were listed as cytomegalovirus-associated.

Healthy bone marrow donors made up the donors. The CDR3 has 16 residues. Germline V gene lookup returns CDR1 SGHNT and CDR2 YYREEE (reference sequence). V trimming: 4 bases; J trimming: 4 bases; junction bases outside the gene matches: 10. It was with 60 Vbeta and 13 Jbeta primers that the PCR ran. Per the original methods: Unique TCR beta chains totaled some 88 million in a later count, with around 11 million of them shared. Profiled with immunoSEQ multiplex PCR; TCRdb holds only in-frame clones, not every one. V, J and clone size derive from that table, while D and trimming were established from the DNA sequence. This table holds 140,000 to 150,000 clones, around 9.6% found once.

This chain joins TRBV5-4 and TRBJ2-3; 9 nucleotides line up with TRBD2. Sequenced: PBMCs. The receptor was derived from a male donor in good health and CMV-seronegative. This chain's CDR3 is CASSLGASGTSDTQYF. CDR3 nucleotides: TGTGCCAGCAGCCTAGGGGCTAGCGGGACCTCAGATACGCAGTATTTT.